This T cell receptor beta chain was observed in a study of CD8+CD57+ T cells in acquired aplastic anemia. At the level of the study: Average DNA yield from sorted CD4+ and CD8+ cells was 3.2 ug. General study points: Sharing between patients and controls was observed for twenty-nine CD8+ CDR3 sequences.

The sequenced patients had an expansion of CD8+CD57+ cells seen by flow cytometry. As concerns this clonotype: No antigen is known for it.

The CDR3 length is 16 residues. Germline assignment: CDR1 SGHNT and CDR2 YENEEA. The ends were cut back, 1 base at V and 0 bases at J, with 10 bases in the middle. TCR beta VDJ and CDR3 profiling used genomic DNA as template. In TCRdb, the reads were re-called with MiXCR into one record per CDR3 protein. In the table there are approximately 250,000 distinct CDR3 sequences, approximately 79% of which are singletons. The sequence was obtained from a human donor with aplastic anemia. What was sequenced was sorted CD4+, CD8+, or CD8+CD57+ T cells (not recorded which) from PBMCs. The V gene is TRBV11-3, the J gene TRBJ2-1, with D hard to call. CDR3 residues: CASSLGSPRSYNEQFF. The CDR3 DNA follows: TGTGCCAGCAGCTTAGGGTCACCCCGCTCCTACAATGAGCAGTTCTTC.